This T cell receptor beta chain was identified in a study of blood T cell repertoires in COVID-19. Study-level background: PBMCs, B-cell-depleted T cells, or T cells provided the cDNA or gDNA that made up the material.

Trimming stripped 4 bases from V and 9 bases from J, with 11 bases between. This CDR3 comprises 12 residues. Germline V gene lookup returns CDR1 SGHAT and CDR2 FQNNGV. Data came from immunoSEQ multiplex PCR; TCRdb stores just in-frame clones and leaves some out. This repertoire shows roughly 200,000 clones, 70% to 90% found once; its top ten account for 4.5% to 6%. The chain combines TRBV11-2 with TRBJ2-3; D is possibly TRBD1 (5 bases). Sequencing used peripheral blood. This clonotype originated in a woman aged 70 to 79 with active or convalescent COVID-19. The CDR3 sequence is CASSSLTVTQYF. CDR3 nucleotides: TGTGCCAGCAGCTCATTGACAGTCACGCAGTATTTT.